This TCR beta chain was recovered during a study of T cell responses to AZD1222 COVID-19 vaccine. About this clone itself: What it binds is unknown.

CDR3 size: 15 residues. V was shortened by 3 bases and J by 4 bases, with 13 bases between the two germline ends. From germline, CDR1 is MNHEY and CDR2 SVGEGT. Study observations and caveats: Clonal diversity was possibly underestimated, and white British individuals and females predominated among donors. Spike-specific TCR breadth and depth rose after two AZD1222 doses. The study sampled repertoires only after the peak T cell response. Baseline antibody screening turned up just six or seven seropositive AZD1222 recipients.

Repertoires were generated with immunoSEQ multiplex PCR, while TCRdb's copy carries only in-frame clones and drops some. The table lists about 160,000 clones, around 93% of them singletons, with around 4.4% in the top ten. The sequencing here drew on peripheral blood, taken on day 0 of AZD1222 vaccination. The chain joins TRBV6-2 or TRBV6-3 to TRBJ2-4; D is undetermined. The sequence was collected from an adult in good health. CDR3: CASSYLPLGKNIQYF. The CDR3, as DNA: TGTGCCAGCAGTTATCTTCCCCTTGGGAAAAACATTCAGTACTTC.